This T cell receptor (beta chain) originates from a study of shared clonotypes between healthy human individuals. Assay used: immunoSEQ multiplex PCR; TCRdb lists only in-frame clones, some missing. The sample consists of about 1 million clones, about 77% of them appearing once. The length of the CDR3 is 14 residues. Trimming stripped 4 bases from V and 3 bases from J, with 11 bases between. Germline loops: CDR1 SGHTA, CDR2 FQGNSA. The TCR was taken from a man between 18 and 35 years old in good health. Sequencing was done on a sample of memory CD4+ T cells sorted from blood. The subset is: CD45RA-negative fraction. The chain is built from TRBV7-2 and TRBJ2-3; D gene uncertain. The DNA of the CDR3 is TGTGCCAGCAGCTCCCTATTGATAACAGATACGCAGTATTTT. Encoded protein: CASSSLLITDTQYF.